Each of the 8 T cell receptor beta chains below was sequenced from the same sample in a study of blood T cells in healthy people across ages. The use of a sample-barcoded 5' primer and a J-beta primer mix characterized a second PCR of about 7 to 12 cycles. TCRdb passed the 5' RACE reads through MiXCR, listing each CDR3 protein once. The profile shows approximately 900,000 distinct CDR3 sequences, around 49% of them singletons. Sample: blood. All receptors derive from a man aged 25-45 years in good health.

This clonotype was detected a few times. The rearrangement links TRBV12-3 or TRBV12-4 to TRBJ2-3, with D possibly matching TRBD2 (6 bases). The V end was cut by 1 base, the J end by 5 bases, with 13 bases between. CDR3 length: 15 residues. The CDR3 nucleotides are TGTGCCAGCAGTTTAGATGGGACTTCCCGAGATACGCAGTATTTT. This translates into CASSLDGTSRDTQYF.

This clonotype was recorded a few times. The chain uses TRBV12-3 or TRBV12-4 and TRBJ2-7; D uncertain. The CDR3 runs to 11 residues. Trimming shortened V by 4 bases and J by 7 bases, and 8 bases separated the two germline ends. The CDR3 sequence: CASSSFWEQYF. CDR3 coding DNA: TGTGCCAGCAGTTCCTTCTGGGAGCAGTACTTC.

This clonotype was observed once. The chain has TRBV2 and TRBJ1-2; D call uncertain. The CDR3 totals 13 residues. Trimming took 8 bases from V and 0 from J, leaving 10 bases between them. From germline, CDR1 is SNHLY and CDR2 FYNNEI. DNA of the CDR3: TGTGCCAGCTCTACGAGTTCTAACTATGGCTACACCTTC. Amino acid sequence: CASSTSSNYGYTF.

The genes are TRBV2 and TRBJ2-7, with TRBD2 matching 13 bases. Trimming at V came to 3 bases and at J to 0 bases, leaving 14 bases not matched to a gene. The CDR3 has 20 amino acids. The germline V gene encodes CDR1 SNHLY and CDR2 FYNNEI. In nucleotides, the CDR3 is TGTGCCAGCAGTGATTTGGCCGGACTAGCGGGGGACCCAATCTCCTACGAGCAGTACTTC. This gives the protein CASSDLAGLAGDPISYEQYF.

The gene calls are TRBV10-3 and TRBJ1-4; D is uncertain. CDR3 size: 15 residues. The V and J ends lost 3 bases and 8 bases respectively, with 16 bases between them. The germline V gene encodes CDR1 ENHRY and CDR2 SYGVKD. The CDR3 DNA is TGTGCCATCAGTGAAGCGGCAAAACCTTTCGAAAAACTGTTTTTT. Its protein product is CAISEAAKPFEKLFF.

The CDR3 bases are TGTGCCAGCAGTTTATTGGGGGGCGGAAATGAGCAGTTCTTC. It encodes CASSLLGGGNEQFF. The chain joins TRBV27 to TRBJ2-1, with D perhaps assigned TRBD1 or TRBD2 (6 bases each). The V end was cut by 1 base, the J end by 7 bases, with 11 bases between. Germline CDR1 MNHEY, CDR2 SMNVEV (reference sequence). This CDR3 is 14 amino acids long.

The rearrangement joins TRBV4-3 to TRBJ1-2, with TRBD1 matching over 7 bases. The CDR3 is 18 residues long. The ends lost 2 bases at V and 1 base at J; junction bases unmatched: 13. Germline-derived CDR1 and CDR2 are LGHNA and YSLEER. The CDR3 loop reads CASSQINNAGTDNYGYTF. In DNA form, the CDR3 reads TGCGCCAGCAGCCAAATAAACAATGCCGGGACAGATAACTATGGCTACACCTTC.

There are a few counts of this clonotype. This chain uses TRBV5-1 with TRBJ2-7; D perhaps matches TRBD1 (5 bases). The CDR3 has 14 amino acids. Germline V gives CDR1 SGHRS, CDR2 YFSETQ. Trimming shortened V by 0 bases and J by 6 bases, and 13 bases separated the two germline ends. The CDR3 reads CASSLGVREGEQYF. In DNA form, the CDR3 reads TGCGCCAGCAGCTTGGGGGTCAGGGAAGGCGAGCAGTACTTC.